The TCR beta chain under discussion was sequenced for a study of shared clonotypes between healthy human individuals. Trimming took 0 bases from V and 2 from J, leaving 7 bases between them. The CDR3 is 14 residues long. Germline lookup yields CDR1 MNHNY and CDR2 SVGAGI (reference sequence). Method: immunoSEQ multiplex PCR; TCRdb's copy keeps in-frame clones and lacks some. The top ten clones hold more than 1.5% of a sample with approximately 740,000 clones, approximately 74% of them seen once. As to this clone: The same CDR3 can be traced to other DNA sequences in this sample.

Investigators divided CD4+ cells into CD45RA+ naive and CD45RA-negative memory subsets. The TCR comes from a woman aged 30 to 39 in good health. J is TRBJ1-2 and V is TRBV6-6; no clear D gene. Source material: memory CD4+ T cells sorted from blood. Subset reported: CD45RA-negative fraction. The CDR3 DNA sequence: TGTGCCAGCAGTTACTCGGAAGGGAACTATGGCTACACCTTC. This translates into CASSYSEGNYGYTF.